This T cell receptor (beta chain) was obtained from a study of blood T cell repertoires in COVID-19. Study details: COVID-19 samples, acute and convalescent, were from the United States, Italy and Spain. Sources were T cells, B-cell-depleted T cells, or PBMCs; the material itself was cDNA or gDNA.

In the original analysis: It was from reference gene primer amplification that nucleated cell counts were estimated. Profiling relied on immunoSEQ multiplex PCR, and the TCRdb table lists in-frame clones only, not all of them. The V and J calls and clone size come from that table; D and trimming were worked out from the DNA. The sample includes approximately 340,000 clones, around 83% of them seen just once. Source material: peripheral blood. The sequence was collected from a man aged 25-45 years with active or convalescent COVID-19.

CDR3 sequence reads: CASSYGLRRRNEQFF. The CDR3 nucleotides are TGTGCCAGCAGTTACGGACTCAGAAGGAGGAATGAGCAGTTCTTC. The chain carries TRBV6-2 or TRBV6-3 and TRBJ2-1; perhaps TRBD2 as D (5 bases). The V end was cut by 2 bases, the J end by 7 bases, with 15 bases between. Per the germline V gene, CDR1 is MNHEY and CDR2 is SVGEGT. This CDR3 is built from 15 residues.